This T cell receptor (beta chain) emerged from a study of response to subunit inactivated influenza vaccine. TCRdb re-called the RT-PCR reads with MiXCR, one entry per CDR3 protein. The sample contains 600,000 to 850,000 distinct CDR3 sequences, 14% of which appear only once. V gave up 0 bases and J gave up 3 bases, with 8 bases separating them. Germline V gives CDR1 MGHRA, CDR2 YSYEKL. CDR3 length: 14 residues. Study results and caveats: Authors proposed each seasonal influenza vaccination draws in few new T cells.

In this sample, this clonotype turned up a few times. The antigen is not known. The chain joins TRBV4-1 to TRBJ1-1; D perhaps matches TRBD1 (5 bases). The input for sequencing was PBMCs from blood, taken less than 15 days before vaccination. The sequence derives from a man aged 50-60 years who received an inactivated influenza vaccine. The CDR3 DNA follows: TGCGCCAGCAGCCAAGAGACAGTTTACACTGAAGCTTTCTTT. Translating gives CASSQETVYTEAFF.